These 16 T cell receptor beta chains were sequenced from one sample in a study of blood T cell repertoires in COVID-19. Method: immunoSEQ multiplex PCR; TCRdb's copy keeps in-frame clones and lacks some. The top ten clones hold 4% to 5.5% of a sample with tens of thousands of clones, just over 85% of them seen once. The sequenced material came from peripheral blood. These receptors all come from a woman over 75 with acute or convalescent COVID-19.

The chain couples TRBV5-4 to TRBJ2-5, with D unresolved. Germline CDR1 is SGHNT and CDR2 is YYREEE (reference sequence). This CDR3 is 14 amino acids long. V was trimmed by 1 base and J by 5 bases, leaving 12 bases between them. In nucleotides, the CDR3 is TGTGCCAGCAGCTTGTCGCTAGGAGACGAGACCCAGTACTTC. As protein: CASSLSLGDETQYF. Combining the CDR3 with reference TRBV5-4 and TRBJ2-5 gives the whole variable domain ETGVTQSPTHLIKTRGQQVTLRCSSQSGHNTVSWYQQALGQGPQFIFQYYREEENGRGNFPPRFSGLQFPNYSSELNVNALELDDSALYLCASSLSLGDETQYFGPGTRLLVL.

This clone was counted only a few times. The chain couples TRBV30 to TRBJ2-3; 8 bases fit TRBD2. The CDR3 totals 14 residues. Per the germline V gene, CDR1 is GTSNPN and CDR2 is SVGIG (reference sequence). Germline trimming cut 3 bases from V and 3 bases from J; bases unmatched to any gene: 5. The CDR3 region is CAWRASGGTDTQYF. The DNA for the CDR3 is TGTGCCTGGAGAGCCAGCGGGGGAACAGATACGCAGTATTTT.

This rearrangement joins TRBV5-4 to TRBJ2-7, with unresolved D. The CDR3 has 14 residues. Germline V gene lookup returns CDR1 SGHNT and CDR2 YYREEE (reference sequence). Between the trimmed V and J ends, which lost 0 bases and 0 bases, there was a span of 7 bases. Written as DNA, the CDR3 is TGTGCCAGCAGCTTGGATGGAGACTCCTACGAGCAGTACTTC. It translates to CASSLDGDSYEQYF.

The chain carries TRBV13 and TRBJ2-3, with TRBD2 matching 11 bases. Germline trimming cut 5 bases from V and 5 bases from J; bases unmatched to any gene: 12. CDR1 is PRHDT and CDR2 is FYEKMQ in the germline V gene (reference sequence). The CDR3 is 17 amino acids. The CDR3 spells CASSPSFSGGAIDTQYF. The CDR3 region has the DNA TGTGCCAGCAGCCCGTCGTTTAGCGGGGGGGCGATAGATACGCAGTATTTT.

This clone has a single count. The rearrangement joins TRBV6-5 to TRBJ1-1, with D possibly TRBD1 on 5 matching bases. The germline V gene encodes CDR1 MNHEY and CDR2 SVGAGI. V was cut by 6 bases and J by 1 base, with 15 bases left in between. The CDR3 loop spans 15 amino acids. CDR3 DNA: TGTGCCAGCAGCCCCCCGCGGGGCGCGAACACTGAAGCTTTCTTT. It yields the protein CASSPPRGANTEAFF.

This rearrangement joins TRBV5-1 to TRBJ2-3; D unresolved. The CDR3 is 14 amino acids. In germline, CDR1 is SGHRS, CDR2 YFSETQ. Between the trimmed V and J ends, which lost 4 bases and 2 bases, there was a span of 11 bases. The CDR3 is CASSPAAATDTQYF. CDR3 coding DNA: TGCGCCAGCAGCCCTGCGGCAGCCACAGATACGCAGTATTTT.

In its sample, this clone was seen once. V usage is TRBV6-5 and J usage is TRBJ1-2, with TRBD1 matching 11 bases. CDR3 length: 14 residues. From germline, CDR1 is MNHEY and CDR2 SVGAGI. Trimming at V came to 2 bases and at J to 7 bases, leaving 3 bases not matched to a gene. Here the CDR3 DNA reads TGTGCCAGCAGTTACAGGACAGGGGGCAGTGGCTACACCTTC. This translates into CASSYRTGGSGYTF.

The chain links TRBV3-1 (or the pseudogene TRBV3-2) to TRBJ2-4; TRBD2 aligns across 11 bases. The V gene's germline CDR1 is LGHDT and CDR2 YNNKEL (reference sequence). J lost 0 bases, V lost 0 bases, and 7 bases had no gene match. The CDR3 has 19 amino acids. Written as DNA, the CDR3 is TGTGCCAGCAGCCAAGATCCGGGGACTAGCGGCGTAGCCAAAAACATTCAGTACTTC. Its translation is CASSQDPGTSGVAKNIQYF.

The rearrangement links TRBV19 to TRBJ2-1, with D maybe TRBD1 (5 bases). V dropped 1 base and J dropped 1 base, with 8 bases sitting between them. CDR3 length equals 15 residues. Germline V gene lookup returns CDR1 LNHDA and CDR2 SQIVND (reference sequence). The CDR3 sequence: CASSIGQGSYNEQFF. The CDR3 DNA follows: TGTGCCAGTAGTATAGGGCAGGGATCCTACAATGAGCAGTTCTTC.

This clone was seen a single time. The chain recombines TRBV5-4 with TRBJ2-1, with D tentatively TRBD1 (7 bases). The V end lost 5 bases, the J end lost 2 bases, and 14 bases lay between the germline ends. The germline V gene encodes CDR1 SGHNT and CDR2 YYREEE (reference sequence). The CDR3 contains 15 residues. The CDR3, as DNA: TGTGCCAGCAGTTTAGACAGGGAGGCCTACAATGAGCAGTTCTTC. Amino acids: CASSLDREAYNEQFF.

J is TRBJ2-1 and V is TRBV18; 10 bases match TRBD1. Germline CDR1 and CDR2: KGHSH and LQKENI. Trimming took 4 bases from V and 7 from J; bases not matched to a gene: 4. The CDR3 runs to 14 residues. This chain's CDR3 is CASSLGQGRNEQFF. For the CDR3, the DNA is TGTGCCAGCTCACTGGGACAGGGGAGGAATGAGCAGTTCTTC. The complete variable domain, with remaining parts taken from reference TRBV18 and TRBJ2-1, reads NAGVMQNPRHLVRRRGQEARLRCSPMKGHSHVYWYRQLPEEGLKFMVYLQKENIIDESGMPKERFSAEFPKEGPSILRIQQVVRGDSAAYFCASSLGQGRNEQFFGPGTRLTVL.

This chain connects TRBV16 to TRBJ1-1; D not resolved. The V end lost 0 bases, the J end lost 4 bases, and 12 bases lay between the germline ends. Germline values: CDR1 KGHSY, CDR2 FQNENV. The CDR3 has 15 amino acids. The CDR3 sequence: CASSQSAGKGTEAFF. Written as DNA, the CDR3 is TGTGCCAGCAGCCAATCTGCCGGGAAAGGCACTGAAGCTTTCTTT.

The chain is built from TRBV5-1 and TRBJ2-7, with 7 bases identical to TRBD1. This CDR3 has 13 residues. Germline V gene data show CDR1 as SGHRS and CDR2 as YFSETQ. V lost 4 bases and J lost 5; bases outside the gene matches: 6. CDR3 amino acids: CASSPTGNNEQYF. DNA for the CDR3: TGCGCCAGCAGCCCGACAGGGAATAACGAGCAGTACTTC.

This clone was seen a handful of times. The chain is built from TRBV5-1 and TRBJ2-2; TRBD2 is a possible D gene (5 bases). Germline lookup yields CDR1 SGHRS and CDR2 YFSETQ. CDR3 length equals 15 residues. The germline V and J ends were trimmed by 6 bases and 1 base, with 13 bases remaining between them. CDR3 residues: CASIKGGGNTGELFF. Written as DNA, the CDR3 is TGCGCCAGCATCAAAGGAGGTGGGAACACCGGGGAGCTGTTTTTT.

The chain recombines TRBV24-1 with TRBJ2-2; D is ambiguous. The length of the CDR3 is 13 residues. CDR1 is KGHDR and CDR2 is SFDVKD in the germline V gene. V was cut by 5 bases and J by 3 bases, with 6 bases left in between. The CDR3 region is CATSGSDTGELFF. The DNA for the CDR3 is TGTGCCACCAGTGGGTCGGACACCGGGGAGCTGTTTTTT.

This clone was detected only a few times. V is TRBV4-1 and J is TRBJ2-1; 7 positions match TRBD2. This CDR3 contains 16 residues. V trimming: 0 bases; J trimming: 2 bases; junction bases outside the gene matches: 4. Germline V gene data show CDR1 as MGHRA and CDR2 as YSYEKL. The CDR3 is CASSQDLTSAYNEQFF. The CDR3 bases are TGCGCCAGCAGCCAAGATCTTACTAGCGCCTACAATGAGCAGTTCTTC.